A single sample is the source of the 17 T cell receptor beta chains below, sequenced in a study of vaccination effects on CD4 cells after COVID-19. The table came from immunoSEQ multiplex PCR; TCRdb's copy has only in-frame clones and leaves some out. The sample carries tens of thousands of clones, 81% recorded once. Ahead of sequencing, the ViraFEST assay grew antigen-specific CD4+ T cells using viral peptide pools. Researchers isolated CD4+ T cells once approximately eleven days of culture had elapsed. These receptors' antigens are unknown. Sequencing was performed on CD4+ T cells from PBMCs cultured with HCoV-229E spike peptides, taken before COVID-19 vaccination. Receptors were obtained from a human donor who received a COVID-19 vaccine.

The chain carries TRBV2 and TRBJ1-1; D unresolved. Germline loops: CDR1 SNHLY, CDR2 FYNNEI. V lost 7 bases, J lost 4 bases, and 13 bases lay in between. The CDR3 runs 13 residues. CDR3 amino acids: CASIEGRSTEAFF. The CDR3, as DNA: TGTGCCAGCATAGAGGGTAGGAGCACTGAAGCTTTCTTT.

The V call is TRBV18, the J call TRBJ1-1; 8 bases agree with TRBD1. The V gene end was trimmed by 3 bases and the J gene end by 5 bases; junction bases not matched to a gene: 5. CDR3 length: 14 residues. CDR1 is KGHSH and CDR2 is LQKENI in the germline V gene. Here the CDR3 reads CASSPTTGDTEAFF. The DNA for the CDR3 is TGTGCCAGCTCACCGACGACAGGGGATACTGAAGCTTTCTTT. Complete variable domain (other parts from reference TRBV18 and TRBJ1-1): NAGVMQNPRHLVRRRGQEARLRCSPMKGHSHVYWYRQLPEEGLKFMVYLQKENIIDESGMPKERFSAEFPKEGPSILRIQQVVRGDSAAYFCASSPTTGDTEAFFGQGTRLTVV.

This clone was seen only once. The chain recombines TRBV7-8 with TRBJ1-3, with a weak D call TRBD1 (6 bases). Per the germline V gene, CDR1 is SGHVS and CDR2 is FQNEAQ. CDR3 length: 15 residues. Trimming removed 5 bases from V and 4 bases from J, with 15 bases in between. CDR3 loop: CASSLTGMSGNTIYF. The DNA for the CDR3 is TGTGCCAGCAGCCTCACAGGGATGTCCGGAAACACCATATATTTT.

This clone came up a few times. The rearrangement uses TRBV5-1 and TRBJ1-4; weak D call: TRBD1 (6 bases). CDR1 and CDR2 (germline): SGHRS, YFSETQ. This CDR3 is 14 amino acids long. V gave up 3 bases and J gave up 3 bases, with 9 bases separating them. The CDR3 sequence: CASSWTDSNEKLFF. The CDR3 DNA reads TGCGCCAGCAGCTGGACAGATTCTAATGAAAAACTGTTTTTT. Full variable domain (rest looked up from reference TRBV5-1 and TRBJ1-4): KAGVTQTPRYLIKTRGQQVTLSCSPISGHRSVSWYQQTPGQGLQFLFEYFSETQRNKGNFPGRFSGRQFSNSRSEMNVSTLELGDSALYLCASSWTDSNEKLFFGSGTQLSVL.

The CDR3 sequence is CASSQSYYTDTQYF. In nucleotides, the CDR3 is TGTGCCAGCAGTCAGAGTTATTACACAGATACGCAGTATTTT. The chain joins TRBV11-2 to TRBJ2-3; D is unclear. This CDR3 is 14 amino acids long. V was pared by 6 bases and J by 2 bases, with 12 bases between. CDR1 is SGHAT and CDR2 is FQNNGV in the germline V gene.

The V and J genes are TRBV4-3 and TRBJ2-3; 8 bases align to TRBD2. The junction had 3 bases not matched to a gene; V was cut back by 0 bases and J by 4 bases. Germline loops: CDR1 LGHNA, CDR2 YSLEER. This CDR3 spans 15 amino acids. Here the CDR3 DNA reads TGCGCCAGCAGCCAAGATCGGGGGGGCTCAGATACGCAGTATTTT. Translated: CASSQDRGGSDTQYF.

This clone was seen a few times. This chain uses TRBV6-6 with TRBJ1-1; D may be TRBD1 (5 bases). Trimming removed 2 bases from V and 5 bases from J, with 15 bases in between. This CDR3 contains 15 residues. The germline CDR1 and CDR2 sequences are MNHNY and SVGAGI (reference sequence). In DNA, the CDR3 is TGTGCCAGCAGTTACGAGCAGGGCCGGAGGACTGAAGCTTTCTTT. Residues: CASSYEQGRRTEAFF.

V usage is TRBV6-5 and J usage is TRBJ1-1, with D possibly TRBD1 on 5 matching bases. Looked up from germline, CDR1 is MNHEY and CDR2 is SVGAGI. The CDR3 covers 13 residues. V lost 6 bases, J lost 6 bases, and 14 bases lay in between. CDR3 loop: CASRASGPPEAFF. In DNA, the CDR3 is TGTGCCAGCAGGGCCTCGGGGCCCCCTGAAGCTTTCTTT.

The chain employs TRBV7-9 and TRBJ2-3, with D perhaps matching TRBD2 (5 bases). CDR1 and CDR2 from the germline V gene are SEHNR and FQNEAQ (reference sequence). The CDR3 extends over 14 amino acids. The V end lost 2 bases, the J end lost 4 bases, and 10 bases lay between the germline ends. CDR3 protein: CASSLSLASDTQYF. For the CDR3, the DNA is TGTGCCAGCAGCTTAAGTCTAGCATCAGATACGCAGTATTTT. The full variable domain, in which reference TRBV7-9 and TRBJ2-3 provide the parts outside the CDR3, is DTGVSQNPRHKITKRGQNVTFRCDPISEHNRLYWYRQTLGQGPEFLTYFQNEAQLEKSRLLSDRFSAERPKGSFSTLEIQRTEQGDSAMYLCASSLSLASDTQYFGPGTRLTVL.

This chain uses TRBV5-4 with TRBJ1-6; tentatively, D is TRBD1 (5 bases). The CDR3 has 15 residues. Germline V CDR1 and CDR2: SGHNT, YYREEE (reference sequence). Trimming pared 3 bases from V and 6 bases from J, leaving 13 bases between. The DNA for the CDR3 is TGTGCCAGCAGCTCCCCTGGACAAGTTAATTCACCCCTCCACTTT. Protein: CASSSPGQVNSPLHF.

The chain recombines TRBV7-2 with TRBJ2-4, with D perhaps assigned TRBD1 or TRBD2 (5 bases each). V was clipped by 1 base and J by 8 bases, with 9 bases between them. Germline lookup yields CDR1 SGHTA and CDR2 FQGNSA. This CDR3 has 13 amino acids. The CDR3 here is CASSLERGDIQYF. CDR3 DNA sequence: TGTGCCAGCAGCTTAGAACGAGGGGACATTCAGTACTTC.

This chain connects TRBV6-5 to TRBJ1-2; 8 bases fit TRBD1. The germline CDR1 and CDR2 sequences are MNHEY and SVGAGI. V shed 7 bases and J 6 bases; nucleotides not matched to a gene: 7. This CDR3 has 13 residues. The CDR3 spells CASKRTGIDGYTF. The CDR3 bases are TGTGCCAGCAAAAGGACAGGGATCGATGGCTACACCTTC.

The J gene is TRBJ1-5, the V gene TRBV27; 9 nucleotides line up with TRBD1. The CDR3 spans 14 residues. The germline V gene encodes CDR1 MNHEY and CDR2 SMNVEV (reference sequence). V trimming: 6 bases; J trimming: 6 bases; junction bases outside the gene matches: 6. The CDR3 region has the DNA TGTGCCAGCAGGGAGGACAGGGGAAGTCAGCCCCAGCATTTT. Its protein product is CASREDRGSQPQHF.

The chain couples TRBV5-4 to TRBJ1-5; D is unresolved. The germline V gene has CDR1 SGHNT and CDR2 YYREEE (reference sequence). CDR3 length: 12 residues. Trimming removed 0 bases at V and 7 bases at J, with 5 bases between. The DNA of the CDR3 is TGTGCCAGCAGCTTGGGGATCCAGCCCCAGCATTTT. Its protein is CASSLGIQPQHF.

CDR3 protein: CASSPWGGLNTEAFF. The CDR3 DNA reads TGTGCCAGTAGTCCCTGGGGGGGATTGAACACTGAAGCTTTCTTT. The chain links TRBV19 to TRBJ1-1, with D possibly being TRBD1 (5 bases). The germline V gene has CDR1 LNHDA and CDR2 SQIVND (reference sequence). Between the trimmed V and J ends, which lost 5 bases and 0 bases, there was a span of 13 bases. This CDR3 is built from 15 residues. The full variable domain, in which reference TRBV19 and TRBJ1-1 provide the parts outside the CDR3, is DGGITQSPKYLFRKEGQNVTLSCEQNLNHDAMYWYRQDPGQGLRLIYYSQIVNDFQKGDIAEGYSVSREKKESFPLTVTSAQKNPTAFYLCASSPWGGLNTEAFFGQGTRLTVV.

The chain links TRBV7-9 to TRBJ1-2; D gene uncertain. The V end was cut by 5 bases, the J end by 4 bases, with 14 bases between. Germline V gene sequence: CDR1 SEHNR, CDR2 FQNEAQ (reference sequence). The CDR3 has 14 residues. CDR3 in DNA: TGTGCCAGCAGCAATACTCCGGAGGGCTATGGCTACACCTTC. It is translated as CASSNTPEGYGYTF.

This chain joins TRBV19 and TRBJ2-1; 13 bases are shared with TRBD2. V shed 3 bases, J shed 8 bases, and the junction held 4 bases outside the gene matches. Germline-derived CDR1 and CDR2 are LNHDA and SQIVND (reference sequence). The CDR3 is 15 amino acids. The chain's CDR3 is CASSIELAGGDEQFF. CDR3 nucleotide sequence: TGTGCCAGTAGTATCGAACTAGCGGGGGGGGATGAGCAGTTCTTC.